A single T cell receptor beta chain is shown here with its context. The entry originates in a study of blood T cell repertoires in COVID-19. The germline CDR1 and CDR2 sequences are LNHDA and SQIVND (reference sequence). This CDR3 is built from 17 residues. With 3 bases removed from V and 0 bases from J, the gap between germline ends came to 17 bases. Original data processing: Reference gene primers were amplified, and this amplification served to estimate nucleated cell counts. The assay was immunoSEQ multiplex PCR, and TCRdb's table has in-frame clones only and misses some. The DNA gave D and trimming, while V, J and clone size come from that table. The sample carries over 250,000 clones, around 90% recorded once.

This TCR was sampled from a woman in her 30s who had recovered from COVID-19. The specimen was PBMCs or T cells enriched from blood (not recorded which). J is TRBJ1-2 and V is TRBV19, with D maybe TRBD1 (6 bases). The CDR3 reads CASSMGLGHAANYGYTF. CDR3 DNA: TGTGCCAGTAGTATGGGCCTGGGACATGCCGCTAACTATGGCTACACCTTC.